This record covers a single T cell receptor (beta chain). In the original processing: Estimated nucleated cell counts came from reference gene primer amplification. The data were produced by immunoSEQ multiplex PCR, yet TCRdb's version contains in-frame clones alone and is incomplete. V and J calls plus clone size are reproduced from that table; the DNA served to infer D and trimming. The sample includes tens of thousands of clones, more than 65% seen only once; the top ten take about 9.1%. CDR1 is LGHDT, CDR2 YNNKEL, per germline (reference sequence). The CDR3 contains 16 residues. V gave up 4 bases and J gave up 7 bases; unmatched junction bases: 9. These data are taken from a study of blood T cell repertoires in COVID-19. Turning to the study itself: From the United States, Italy and Spain came samples of acute and convalescent COVID-19. T cells, B-cell-depleted T cells, or PBMCs supplied cDNA or gDNA.

Followed over time, Seattle patients had been enrolled while infection was active. The V and J genes are TRBV3-1 (or the pseudogene TRBV3-2) and TRBJ1-6; the match to TRBD1 covers 8 bases. Source material: peripheral blood. The TCR originated in an elderly man with COVID-19, enrolled during active disease. The CDR3 DNA reads as TGTGCCAGCAGCCCGAGAGGACAGGGCGGGAATTCACCCCTCCACTTT. It translates to CASSPRGQGGNSPLHF.